The 25 T cell receptor beta chains below all came from one sample that was sequenced in a study of OX40 agonist ivuxolimab in advanced cancers. Clones were sequenced by immunoSEQ multiplex PCR, and TCRdb holds only the in-frame ones, with some missing. This sample has 30,000 to 45,000 clones, with 88% found just once. This specimen consisted of CD4+ or CD8+ T cells sorted from blood, obtained in a trial of the OX40 agonist ivuxolimab. The receptors come from an adult with an advanced solid tumor such as melanoma, head and neck, liver or kidney cancer.

The V gene is TRBV27, the J gene TRBJ2-3, with D perhaps matching TRBD2 (7 bases). The V end was cut by 7 bases, the J end by 1 base, with 15 bases between. The CDR3 loop spans 15 amino acids. Germline CDR1 reads MNHEY; CDR2 reads SMNVEV (reference sequence). CDR3 in amino acids: CASNYRGGRTDTQYF. The CDR3 DNA reads TGTGCCAGCAATTACCGCGGGGGCCGCACAGATACGCAGTATTTT.

The chain employs TRBV4-1 and TRBJ1-3; D is perhaps TRBD1 (6 bases). This CDR3 has 17 amino acids. CDR1 is MGHRA and CDR2 is YSYEKL in the germline V gene. The ends were cut back, 7 bases at V and 0 bases at J, with 19 bases in the middle. CDR3 in DNA: TGCGCCAGCAAAAGAGGAGAGGACAGCCACTCTGGAAACACCATATATTTT. Protein sequence: CASKRGEDSHSGNTIYF.

The chain employs TRBV6-5 and TRBJ1-1; 9 nucleotides line up with TRBD1. Germline V gene data show CDR1 as MNHEY and CDR2 as SVGAGI. Losses at the gene ends were 6 bases for V and 1 base for J; bases not matched to a gene: 3. The CDR3 spans 14 residues. The CDR3 is CASSPTGGNTEAFF. The CDR3, as DNA: TGTGCCAGCAGCCCGACAGGGGGGAACACTGAAGCTTTCTTT.

The chain uses TRBV18 and TRBJ2-7, with D possibly called TRBD1 or TRBD2 (5 bases each). Trimming shortened V by 4 bases and J by 2 bases, and 15 bases separated the two germline ends. Germline V gene lookup returns CDR1 KGHSH and CDR2 LQKENI. The CDR3 spans 15 residues. The CDR3 here is CASSLRDGSAYEQYF. DNA of the CDR3: TGTGCCAGCTCACTCCGGGACGGCTCGGCCTACGAGCAGTACTTC.

The chain carries TRBV5-1 and TRBJ2-7; TRBD2 matches at 8 bases. The CDR3 contains 16 residues. Per germline, CDR1 SGHRS and CDR2 YFSETQ. V lost 3 bases, J lost 6 bases, and 14 bases stayed unmatched. The chain's CDR3 is CASSSNPKRELGEQYF. The DNA of the CDR3 is TGCGCCAGCAGCTCAAACCCAAAGCGGGAGCTAGGCGAGCAGTACTTC.

The chain uses TRBV29-1 and TRBJ1-1, with TRBD1 as a possible D gene (5 bases). V was clipped by 0 bases and J by 10 bases, with 15 bases between them. Per the germline V gene, CDR1 is SQVTM and CDR2 is ANQGSEA. This CDR3 is 13 amino acids long. The CDR3 region is CSVEDRRGMGAFF. The DNA of the CDR3 is TGCAGCGTTGAAGATCGGAGGGGAATGGGAGCTTTCTTT.

The chain has TRBV5-1 and TRBJ1-1; possible D gene TRBD1, 6 bases. Trimming cost V 0 bases and J 8 bases, with 17 bases left between them. The CDR3 runs to 15 residues. CDR1 is SGHRS, CDR2 YFSETQ, per germline. As DNA, the CDR3 is TGCGCCAGCAGCTTGGTCTCCGGGGGCAACTTCGAAGCTTTCTTT. It specifies CASSLVSGGNFEAFF.

This chain uses TRBV18 with TRBJ1-4; D is possibly TRBD1 (6 bases). V lost 3 bases and J lost 1, with 15 bases in between. Germline CDR1 is KGHSH and CDR2 is LQKENI. The CDR3 totals 17 residues. Here the CDR3 reads CASSPLTGGRTNEKLFF. CDR3 sequence (DNA): TGTGCCAGCTCACCCCTTACCGGGGGCAGAACTAATGAAAAACTGTTTTTT.

The chain combines TRBV28 with TRBJ2-6; D is uncertain. Trimming stripped 4 bases from V and 0 bases from J, with 13 bases between. In germline, CDR1 is MDHEN, CDR2 SYDVKM. The CDR3 length is 17 residues. This CDR3 is CASSYPGRSSGANVLTF. The DNA of the CDR3 is TGTGCCAGCAGTTATCCTGGACGGTCCTCTGGGGCCAACGTCCTGACTTTC.

J is TRBJ1-2 and V is TRBV28; 7 nucleotides match TRBD1. V was pared by 5 bases and J by 3 bases, with 3 bases of the junction left unmatched. The CDR3 is 13 amino acids. CDR1 is MDHEN and CDR2 is SYDVKM in the germline V gene. This chain's CDR3 is CASSLGQYYGYTF. The CDR3 nucleotides read TGTGCCAGCAGTCTGGGACAGTACTATGGCTACACCTTC.

The chain joins TRBV7-6 to TRBJ2-2; a weak D match, TRBD1 (6 bases). Germline-derived CDR1 and CDR2 are SGHVS and FNYEAQ. V was clipped by 2 bases and J by 6 bases, with 13 bases between them. CDR3 size: 15 residues. The CDR3 spells CASSLNTGTAGELFF. Written as DNA, the CDR3 is TGTGCCAGCAGCTTAAACACAGGGACGGCCGGGGAGCTGTTTTTT. Full variable domain (outside the CDR3, taken from reference TRBV7-6 and TRBJ2-2): GAGVSQSPRYKVTKRGQDVALRCDPISGHVSLYWYRQALGQGPEFLTYFNYEAQQDKSGLPNDRFSAERPEGSISTLTIQRTEQRDSAMYRCASSLNTGTAGELFFGEGSRLTVL.

The chain couples TRBV6-4 to TRBJ2-3; D is ambiguous. The V gene's germline CDR1 is MRHNA and CDR2 SNTAGT. The V gene lost 4 bases and the J gene lost 2 bases, with 4 bases spanning the gap. The CDR3 is 12 residues long. DNA for the CDR3: TGTGCCAGCAGTGTCCACACAGATACGCAGTATTTT. Translating gives CASSVHTDTQYF.

The V gene is TRBV30, the J gene TRBJ2-1, with 11 bases lining up with TRBD2. J gave up 3 bases and V 5 bases, and 9 bases lay outside the gene matches. CDR1 is GTSNPN, CDR2 SVGIG, per germline (reference sequence). The CDR3 is made up of 16 amino acids. This CDR3 reads CAWGPRLAGFYNEQFF. CDR3 sequence (DNA): TGTGCCTGGGGGCCGAGACTAGCGGGGTTCTACAATGAGCAGTTCTTC.

The rearrangement uses TRBV11-1 and TRBJ2-1; TRBD1 agrees at 7 bases. V was pared by 4 bases and J by 3 bases, with 6 bases of the junction left unmatched. The V gene's germline CDR1 is SGHAT and CDR2 FQDESV (reference sequence). This CDR3 is 15 amino acids long. The CDR3 DNA sequence: TGTGCCAGCAGCTCCCGGACAGGACTCTACAATGAGCAGTTCTTC. Its translation is CASSSRTGLYNEQFF.

The V gene is TRBV5-1, the J gene TRBJ2-1; TRBD2 aligns across 10 bases. J was trimmed by 4 bases and V by 6 bases; bases with no gene match: 10. In germline, CDR1 is SGHRS, CDR2 YFSETQ. There are 16 residues in the CDR3. In nucleotides, the CDR3 is TGCGCCAGCACCCCGGGGGTGACTAGCGGGTACAATGAGCAGTTCTTC. It specifies CASTPGVTSGYNEQFF.

The CDR3 DNA follows: TGTGCCAGCTCACCGCTCGCGGGGGCAGATACGCAGTATTTT. Its protein is CASSPLAGADTQYF. The chain carries TRBV18 and TRBJ2-3; 7 nucleotides align to TRBD2. CDR3 length: 14 residues. Germline V gives CDR1 KGHSH, CDR2 LQKENI. V was pared by 3 bases and J by 4 bases, with 4 bases of the junction left unmatched.

The chain recombines TRBV28 with TRBJ2-2, with D tentatively TRBD1 (6 bases). Germline V gene sequence: CDR1 MDHEN, CDR2 SYDVKM. V lost 2 bases and J 6 bases, leaving 13 bases between the germline ends. The CDR3 totals 15 residues. CDR3 protein: CASSLLGAAAGELFF. DNA for the CDR3: TGTGCCAGCAGTTTACTGGGGGCCGCGGCCGGGGAGCTGTTTTTT.

The CDR3 protein is CASSLAATVFDEKLFF. As DNA, the CDR3 is TGTGCCAGCAGCTTAGCGGCGACAGTCTTTGATGAAAAACTGTTTTTT. V usage is TRBV7-9 and J usage is TRBJ1-4; a weak D match, TRBD1 (5 bases). This CDR3 spans 16 amino acids. Germline V gene sequence: CDR1 SEHNR, CDR2 FQNEAQ (reference sequence). Deletions cut 0 bases from V and 6 bases from J, with 14 bases between. Complete variable domain (other parts from reference TRBV7-9 and TRBJ1-4): DTGVSQNPRHKITKRGQNVTFRCDPISEHNRLYWYRQTLGQGPEFLTYFQNEAQLEKSRLLSDRFSAERPKGSFSTLEIQRTEQGDSAMYLCASSLAATVFDEKLFFGSGTQLSVL.

The chain is built from TRBV6-1 and TRBJ1-2; D may be TRBD1 (5 bases). V was cut by 5 bases and J by 3 bases, with 16 bases left in between. The germline gives CDR1 MNHNS, CDR2 SASEGT. The CDR3 has 15 amino acids. CDR3: CASSSPWGGDYGYTF. The CDR3 coding sequence is TGTGCCAGCAGTTCCCCCTGGGGGGGAGACTATGGCTACACCTTC.

The chain carries TRBV6-1 and TRBJ2-3; 11 bases fit TRBD2. The CDR3 extends over 17 amino acids. Germline V gives CDR1 MNHNS, CDR2 SASEGT. With 4 bases clipped from V and 0 bases from J, the junction kept 6 bases outside the gene matches. Here the CDR3 reads CASSAPGTSGSTDTQYF. CDR3 bases: TGTGCCAGCAGTGCCCCGGGGACTAGCGGAAGCACAGATACGCAGTATTTT.

The chain recombines TRBV6-1 with TRBJ1-5, with 7 positions matching TRBD1. This CDR3 is 15 amino acids long. CDR1 and CDR2 (germline): MNHNS, SASEGT. V dropped 7 bases and J dropped 2; count of bases not matched to a gene: 8. Here the CDR3 reads CASINRGGGNQPQHF. The CDR3 nucleotides are TGTGCCAGCATCAACAGGGGAGGAGGCAATCAGCCCCAGCATTTT.

The rearrangement uses TRBV6-1 and TRBJ1-1; D is uncertain. V lost 3 bases to trimming and J lost 1 base, with 12 bases between them. The CDR3 covers 15 residues. Germline V gene data show CDR1 as MNHNS and CDR2 as SASEGT. This CDR3 reads CASSDAGRPNTEAFF. The DNA for the CDR3 is TGTGCCAGCAGTGATGCGGGGAGACCGAACACTGAAGCTTTCTTT.

V is TRBV28 and J is TRBJ2-1; possibly TRBD1 for D (5 bases). V lost 6 bases, J lost 1 base, and 13 bases lay in between. Per germline, CDR1 MDHEN and CDR2 SYDVKM. The CDR3 spans 15 residues. The DNA of the CDR3 is TGTGCCAGCAGCCGACGACAGATTTCCTACAATGAGCAGTTCTTC. Protein product: CASSRRQISYNEQFF.

A word on this clone: This CDR3 is also generated by other DNA sequences in the sample. The V gene is TRBV5-4, the J gene TRBJ2-2; 10 bases match TRBD2. Germline assignment: CDR1 SGHNT and CDR2 YYREEE (reference sequence). V shed 2 bases, J shed 3 bases, and the junction held 4 bases outside the gene matches. CDR3 length: 16 amino acids. In nucleotides, the CDR3 is TGTGCCAGCAGCTTCAGGCTAGCGGGGGACACCGGGGAGCTGTTTTTT. This gives the protein CASSFRLAGDTGELFF.

The chain combines TRBV12-2 with TRBJ2-1; the DNA was not compared with TRBD2, the D call given in the table. TRBV12-2 is tagged as a pseudogene. The CDR3 totals 14 residues. The CDR3 loop reads CASRFLAGYNEQFF. CDR3 bases: TGTGCAAGTCGCTTCCTAGCGGGATACAATGAGCAGTTCTTC.